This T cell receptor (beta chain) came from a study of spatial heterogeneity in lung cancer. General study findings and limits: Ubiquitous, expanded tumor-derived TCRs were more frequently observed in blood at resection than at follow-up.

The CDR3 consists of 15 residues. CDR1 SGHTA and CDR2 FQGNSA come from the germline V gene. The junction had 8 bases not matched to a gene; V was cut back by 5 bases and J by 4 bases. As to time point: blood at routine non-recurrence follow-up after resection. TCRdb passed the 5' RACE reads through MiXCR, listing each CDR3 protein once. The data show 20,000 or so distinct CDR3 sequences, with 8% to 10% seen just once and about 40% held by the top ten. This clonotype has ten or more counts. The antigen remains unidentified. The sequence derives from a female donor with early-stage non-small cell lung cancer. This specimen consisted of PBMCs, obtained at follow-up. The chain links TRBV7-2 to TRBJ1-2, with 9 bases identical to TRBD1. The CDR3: CASSDWTGALYGYTF. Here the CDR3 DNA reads TGTGCCAGCAGCGATTGGACAGGGGCACTCTATGGCTACACCTTC.